This T cell receptor beta chain is from a study of shared clonotypes between healthy human individuals. Study findings and constraints: Sequencing depth was predicted to influence how clonotypes are shared among donors. Naive subsets typically showed greater estimated richness than memory subsets. Against clonotypes common to all four donors, non-shared ones had lower generation probabilities. It was only blood that was sampled, and tissue repertoires likely differ.

The assay was immunoSEQ multiplex PCR, and TCRdb's table has in-frame clones only and misses some. Of about 2.2 million clones in the sample, around 95% were seen once. It was CD45RO-negative cells, positively selected for CCR7, that made up naive CD8 cells, with terminally differentiated effector memory CD45RA+ cells excluded. CDR1 is LNHDA, CDR2 SQIVND, per germline (reference sequence). This CDR3 has 15 amino acids. The V gene lost 5 bases and the J gene lost 2 bases, with 15 bases spanning the gap. In regard to this clone: Its target is unknown.

The chain has TRBV19 and TRBJ1-2; D remains unclear. The receptor comes from a man between 18 and 29 years old in good health. Some clones in this sample may be carry-over from other donors' samples. The specimen was naive CD8+ T cells from PBMCs. CDR3 sequence: CASSSLWEENYGYTF. CDR3 coding DNA: TGTGCCAGTAGTTCCCTGTGGGAGGAGAACTATGGCTACACCTTC.